Sequencing of this T cell receptor (beta chain) was carried out in a study of CD8 T cells in ankylosing spondylitis (dated by TCRdb to the late 2010s). Broadly, across the study: The study profiled T cell receptor beta repertoires in healthy donors and ankylosing spondylitis patients to find disease-linked TCR variants. The full study cohort comprised 20 to 30 ankylosing spondylitis patients and about 110 healthy donors. Samples of peripheral blood were taken, and for ankylosing spondylitis patients, synovial fluid was collected as well.

Beyond this particular receptor, the publication reports: The disease-linked clones showed a CD8+ phenotype and occurred at relatively low frequencies in peripheral blood. Blood from ankylosing spondylitis patients appeared to be characterized by a TCR beta motif made up of several highly homologous amino acid variants. The disease-linked clones were reported as significantly enriched in matched synovial fluid samples from ankylosing spondylitis patients. Some TCR beta motif variants had previously been reported in synovial fluid and blood of reactive arthritis patients, which suggested common disease-initiation mechanisms.

Here V drops 5 bases and J drops 11 bases, and the junction holds 10 bases not matched to any gene. From the cysteine up to the phenylalanine, the CDR3 has a length of 13 residues. CDR3 DNA is the only sequence kept; it has 39 bases, read in frame from the first base. CDR1 and CDR2, per the germline V gene, are SGHVS and FQNEAQ. Instrument on record: Illumina HiSeq 2500. TCR beta libraries were prepared by quantitative 5'-RACE with molecular barcodes. The authors processed their data as follows. A new computational method based on a probabilistic model of VDJ rearrangement was used to identify disease-linked TCR variants. In TCRdb, the public reads were trimmed at Q25 with fastp and aligned with MiXCR, with productive beta chains retained. Each entry merges the rows of one CDR3 protein and shows their most common DNA and genes. TCRdb's processing, not the authors' own work, is the source of the V and J calls. This sample has some 130,000 distinct CDR3 sequences in its table, and roughly an eighth of those were observed once. The ten largest clonotypes hold under 3% of the sample.

This clonotype was counted only a few times. What this receptor recognizes is not known. No base-level quality is on record; no much larger clone is a single base apart. The clonotype was recovered from a female donor with ankylosing spondylitis or in good health (not recorded which). The specimen sequenced was blood, either unsorted or a sorted T cell fraction (not recorded which). Recombination connected TRBV7-8 to TRBJ2-5; TRBD2 lines up with 8 middle nucleotides. This receptor has the CDR3 CASSPQRGKRQYF. In nucleotide form, the sequence is TGTGCCAGCAGCCCCCAGCGGGGGAAACGGCAGTACTTC. With all but the CDR3 taken from the reference TRBV7-8 and TRBJ2-5 genes, the full variable domain is: GAGVSQSPRYKVAKRGQDVALRCDPISGHVSLFWYQQALGQGPEFLTYFQNEAQLDKSGLPSDRFFAERPEGSVSTLKIQRTQQEDSAVYLCASSPQRGKRQYFGPGTRLLVL.